This T cell receptor (beta chain) was retrieved from a study of blood T cells in healthy people across ages. Primers used in a second PCR of about 7 to 11 cycles were a sample-barcoded 5' primer and a J-beta primer mix. TCRdb called the 5' RACE reads again in MiXCR, with one record for every CDR3 protein. This sample carries hundreds of thousands of distinct CDR3 sequences, 62% of them seen once, and the ten largest clones take roughly 26%. Extraction yielded at least 6 micrograms of total RNA per sample. This CDR3 has 15 residues. The V end was cut by 4 bases, the J end by 1 base, with 8 bases between. The germline V gene encodes CDR1 LGHNA and CDR2 YSLEER.

The receptor was isolated from a man between 25 and 39 years old in good health. The chain carries TRBV4-3 and TRBJ2-6; D gene ambiguous. Specimen: blood. The CDR3 nucleotides read TGCGCCAGCAGCCCATTCGGGTCTGGGGCCAACGTCCTGACTTTC. This gives the protein CASSPFGSGANVLTF.